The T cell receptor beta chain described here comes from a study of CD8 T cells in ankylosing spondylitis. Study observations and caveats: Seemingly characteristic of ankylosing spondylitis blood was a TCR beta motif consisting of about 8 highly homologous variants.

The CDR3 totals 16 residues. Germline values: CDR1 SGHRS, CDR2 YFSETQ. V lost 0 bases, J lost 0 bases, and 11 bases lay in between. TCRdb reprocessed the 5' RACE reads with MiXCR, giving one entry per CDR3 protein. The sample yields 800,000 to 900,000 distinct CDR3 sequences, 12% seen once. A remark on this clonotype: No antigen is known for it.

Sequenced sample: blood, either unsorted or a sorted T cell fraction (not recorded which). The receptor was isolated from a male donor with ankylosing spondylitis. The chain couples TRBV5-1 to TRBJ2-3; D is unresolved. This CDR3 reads CASSLGHVLSTDTQYF. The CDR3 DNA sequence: TGCGCCAGCAGCTTGGGACATGTGCTCAGCACAGATACGCAGTATTTT.